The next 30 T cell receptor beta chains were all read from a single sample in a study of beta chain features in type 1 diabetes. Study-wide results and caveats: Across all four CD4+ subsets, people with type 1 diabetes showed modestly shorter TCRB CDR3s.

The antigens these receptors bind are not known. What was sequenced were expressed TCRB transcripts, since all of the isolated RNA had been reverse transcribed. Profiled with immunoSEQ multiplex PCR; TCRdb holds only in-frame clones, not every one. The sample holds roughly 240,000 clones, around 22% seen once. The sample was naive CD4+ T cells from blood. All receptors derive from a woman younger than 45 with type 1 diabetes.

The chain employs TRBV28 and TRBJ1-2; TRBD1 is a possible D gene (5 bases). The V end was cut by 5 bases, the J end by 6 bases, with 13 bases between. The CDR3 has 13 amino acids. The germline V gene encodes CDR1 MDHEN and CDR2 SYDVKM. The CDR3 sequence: CASSARRGDGYTF. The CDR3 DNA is TGTGCCAGCAGTGCCCGGCGGGGGGATGGCTACACCTTC.

The CDR3 DNA reads TGTGCCTGGAGTAGCGGGGGCTCCTACAATGAGCAGTTCTTC. Translating gives CAWSSGGSYNEQFF. This chain joins TRBV30 and TRBJ2-1; 8 bases are a match to TRBD2. With V trimmed by 2 bases and J by 0 bases, 0 bases remained unmatched. The CDR3 runs to 14 residues. Germline CDR1 GTSNPN, CDR2 SVGIG (reference sequence). The whole variable domain, remainder taken from reference TRBV30 and TRBJ2-1, is SQTIHQWPATLVQPVGSPLSLECTVEGTSNPNLYWYRQAAGRGLQLLFYSVGIGQISSEVPQNLSASRPQDRQFILSSKKLLLSDSGFYLCAWSSGGSYNEQFFGPGTRLTVL.

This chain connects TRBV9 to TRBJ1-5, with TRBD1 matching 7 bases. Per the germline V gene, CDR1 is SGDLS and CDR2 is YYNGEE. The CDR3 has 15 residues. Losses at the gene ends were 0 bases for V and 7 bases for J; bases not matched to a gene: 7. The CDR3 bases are TGTGCCAGCAGCGTAGGCACAGGGGCTCGCCAGCCCCAGCATTTT. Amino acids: CASSVGTGARQPQHF.

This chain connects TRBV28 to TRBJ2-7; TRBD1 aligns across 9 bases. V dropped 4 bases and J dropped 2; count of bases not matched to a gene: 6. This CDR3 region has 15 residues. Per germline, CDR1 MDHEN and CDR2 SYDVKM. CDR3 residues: CASSSGQGIAYEQYF. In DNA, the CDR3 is TGTGCCAGCAGTTCAGGACAGGGGATCGCCTACGAGCAGTACTTC.

The DNA for the CDR3 is TGTGCCAGCAGTAAGCGGGAGGGCCTTTTCGCAGATACGCAGTATTTT. It yields the protein CASSKREGLFADTQYF. The rearrangement links TRBV9 to TRBJ2-3, with 10 bases aligning to TRBD2. Trimming took 5 bases from V and 4 from J; bases not matched to a gene: 10. From germline, CDR1 is SGDLS and CDR2 YYNGEE. The CDR3 has 16 amino acids.

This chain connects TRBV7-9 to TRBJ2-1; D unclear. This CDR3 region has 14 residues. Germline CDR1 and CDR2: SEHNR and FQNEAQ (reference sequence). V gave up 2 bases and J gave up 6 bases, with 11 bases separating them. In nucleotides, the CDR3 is TGTGCCAGCAGCTTAAGGTCCGCTAGCAATGAGCAGTTCTTC. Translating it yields CASSLRSASNEQFF.

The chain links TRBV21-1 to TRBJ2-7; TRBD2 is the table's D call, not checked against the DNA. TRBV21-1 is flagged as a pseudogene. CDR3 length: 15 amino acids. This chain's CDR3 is CASSGEGTNSYEQYF. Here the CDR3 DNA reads TGTGCCAGCAGTGGGGAGGGGACTAACTCCTACGAGCAGTACTTC.

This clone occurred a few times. The CDR3 nucleotides read TGTGCCAGCAGCTCGAACCGAGGTCAGCCCCAGCATTTT. It specifies CASSSNRGQPQHF. The rearrangement joins TRBV7-9 to TRBJ1-5; no firm D call. V lost 4 bases to trimming and J lost 6 bases, with 10 bases between them. The germline gives CDR1 SEHNR, CDR2 FQNEAQ (reference sequence). The length of the CDR3 is 13 residues.

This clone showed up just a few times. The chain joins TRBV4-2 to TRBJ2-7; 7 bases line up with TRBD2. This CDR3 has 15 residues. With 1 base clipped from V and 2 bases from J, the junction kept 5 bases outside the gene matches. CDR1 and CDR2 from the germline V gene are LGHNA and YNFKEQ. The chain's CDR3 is CASSQAAGDTYEQYF. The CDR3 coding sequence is TGTGCCAGCAGCCAAGCCGCGGGGGATACCTACGAGCAGTACTTC.

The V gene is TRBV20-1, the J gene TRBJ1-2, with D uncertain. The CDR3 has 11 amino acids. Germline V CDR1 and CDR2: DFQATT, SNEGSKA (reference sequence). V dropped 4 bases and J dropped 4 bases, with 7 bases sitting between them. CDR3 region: CSATGSYGYTF. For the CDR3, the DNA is TGCAGTGCTACTGGGAGCTATGGCTACACCTTC.

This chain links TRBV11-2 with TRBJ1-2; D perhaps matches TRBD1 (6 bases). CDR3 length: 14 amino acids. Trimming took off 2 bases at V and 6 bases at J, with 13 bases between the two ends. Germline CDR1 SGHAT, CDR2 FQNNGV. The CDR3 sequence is CASSLSEGGHGYTF. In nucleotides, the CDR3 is TGTGCCAGCAGCTTATCAGAAGGGGGTCATGGCTACACCTTC.

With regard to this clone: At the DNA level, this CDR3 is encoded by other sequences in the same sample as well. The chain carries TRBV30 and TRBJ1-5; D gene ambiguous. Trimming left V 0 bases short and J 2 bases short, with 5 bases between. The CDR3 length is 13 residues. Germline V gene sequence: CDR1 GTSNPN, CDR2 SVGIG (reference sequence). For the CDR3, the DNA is TGTGCCTGGAGTGTACGGGGCAATCAGCCCCAGCATTTT. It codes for CAWSVRGNQPQHF.

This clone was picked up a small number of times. The CDR3: CASSRRGGSTDTQYF. CDR3 coding DNA: TGTGCCAGCAGCCGGCGGGGGGGTAGCACAGATACGCAGTATTTT. The chain links TRBV25-1 to TRBJ2-3; 9 bases fit TRBD2. The CDR3 sequence is 15 residues long. The ends lost 6 bases at V and 0 bases at J; junction bases unmatched: 4. Germline V CDR1 and CDR2: MGHDK, SYGVNS.

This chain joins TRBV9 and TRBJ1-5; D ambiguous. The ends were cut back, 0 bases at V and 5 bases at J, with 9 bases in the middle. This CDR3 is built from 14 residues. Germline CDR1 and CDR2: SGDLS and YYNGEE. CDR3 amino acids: CASSVGLGYQPQHF. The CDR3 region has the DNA TGTGCCAGCAGCGTAGGTCTGGGCTATCAGCCCCAGCATTTT.

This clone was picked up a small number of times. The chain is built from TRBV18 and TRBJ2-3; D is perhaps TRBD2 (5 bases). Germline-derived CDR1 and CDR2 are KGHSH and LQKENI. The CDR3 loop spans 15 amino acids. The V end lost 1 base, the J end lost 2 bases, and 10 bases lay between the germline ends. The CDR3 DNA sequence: TGTGCCAGCTCACCACTAGCGTTGCTCACAGATACGCAGTATTTT. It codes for CASSPLALLTDTQYF.

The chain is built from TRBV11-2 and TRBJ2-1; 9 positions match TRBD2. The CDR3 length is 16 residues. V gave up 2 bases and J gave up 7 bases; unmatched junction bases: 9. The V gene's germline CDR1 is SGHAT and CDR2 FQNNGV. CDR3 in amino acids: CASSLLAGRVANEQFF. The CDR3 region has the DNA TGTGCCAGCAGCTTACTAGCGGGAAGAGTGGCGAATGAGCAGTTCTTC.

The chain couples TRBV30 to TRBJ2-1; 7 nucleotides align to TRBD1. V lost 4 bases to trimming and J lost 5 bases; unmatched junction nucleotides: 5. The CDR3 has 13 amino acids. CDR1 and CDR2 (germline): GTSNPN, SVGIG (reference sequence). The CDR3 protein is CAWTGQIHNEQFF. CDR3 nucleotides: TGTGCCTGGACGGGACAGATCCACAATGAGCAGTTCTTC.

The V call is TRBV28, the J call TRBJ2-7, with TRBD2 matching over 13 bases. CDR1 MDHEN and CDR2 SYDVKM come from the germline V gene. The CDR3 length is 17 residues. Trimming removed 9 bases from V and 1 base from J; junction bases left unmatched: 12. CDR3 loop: CASYPFGTSGNSYEQYF. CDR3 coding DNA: TGTGCCAGTTACCCTTTCGGGACTAGCGGGAATTCCTACGAGCAGTACTTC.

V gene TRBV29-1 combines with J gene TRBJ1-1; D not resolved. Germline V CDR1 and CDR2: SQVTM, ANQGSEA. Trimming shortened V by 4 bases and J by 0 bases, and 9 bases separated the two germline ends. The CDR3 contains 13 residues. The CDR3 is CSVARRLNTEAFF. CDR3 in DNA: TGCAGCGTTGCCCGGCGGTTGAACACTGAAGCTTTCTTT.

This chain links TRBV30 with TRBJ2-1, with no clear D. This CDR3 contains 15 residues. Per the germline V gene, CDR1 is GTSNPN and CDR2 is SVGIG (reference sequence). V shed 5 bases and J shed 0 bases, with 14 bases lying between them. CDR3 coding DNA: TGTGCCTGGTATTCCGGCGGAAGCTCCTACAATGAGCAGTTCTTC. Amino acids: CAWYSGGSSYNEQFF.

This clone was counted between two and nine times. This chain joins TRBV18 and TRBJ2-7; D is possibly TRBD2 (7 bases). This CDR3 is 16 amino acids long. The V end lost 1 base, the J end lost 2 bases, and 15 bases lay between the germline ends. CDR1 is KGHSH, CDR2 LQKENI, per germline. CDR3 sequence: CASSPRGGRAAYEQYF. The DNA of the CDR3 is TGTGCCAGCTCACCACGCGGGGGCCGGGCGGCCTACGAGCAGTACTTC.

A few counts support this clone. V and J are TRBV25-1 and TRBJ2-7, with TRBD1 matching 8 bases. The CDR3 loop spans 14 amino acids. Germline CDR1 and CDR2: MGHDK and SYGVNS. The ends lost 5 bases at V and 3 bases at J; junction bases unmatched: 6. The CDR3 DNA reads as TGTGCCAGCAGTCCGGGACAGGCAAGCTACGAGCAGTACTTC. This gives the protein CASSPGQASYEQYF.

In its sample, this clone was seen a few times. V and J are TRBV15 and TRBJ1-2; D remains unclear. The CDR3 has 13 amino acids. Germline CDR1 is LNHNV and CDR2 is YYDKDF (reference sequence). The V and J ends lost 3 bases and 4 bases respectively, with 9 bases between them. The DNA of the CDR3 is TGTGCCACCAGCAGTGGCGGGATCTATGGCTACACCTTC. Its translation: CATSSGGIYGYTF.

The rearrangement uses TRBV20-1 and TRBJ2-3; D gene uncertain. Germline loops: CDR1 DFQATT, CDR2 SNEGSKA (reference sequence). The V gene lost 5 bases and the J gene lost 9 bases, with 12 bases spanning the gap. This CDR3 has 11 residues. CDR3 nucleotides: TGCAGTGCTGAGGCCCTGTCGACGCAGTATTTT. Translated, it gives CSAEALSTQYF.

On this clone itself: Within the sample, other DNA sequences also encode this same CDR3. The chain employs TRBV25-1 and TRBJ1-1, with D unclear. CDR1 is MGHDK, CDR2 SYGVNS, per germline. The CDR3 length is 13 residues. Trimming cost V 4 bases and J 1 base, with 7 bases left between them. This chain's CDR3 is CASSGQPNTEAFF. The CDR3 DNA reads TGTGCCAGCAGTGGACAACCGAACACTGAAGCTTTCTTT.

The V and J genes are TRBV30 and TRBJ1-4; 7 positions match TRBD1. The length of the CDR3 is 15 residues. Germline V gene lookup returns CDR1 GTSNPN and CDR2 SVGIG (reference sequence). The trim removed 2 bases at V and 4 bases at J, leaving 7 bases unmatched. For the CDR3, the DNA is TGTGCCTGGAGTCCGACGGACAGGTTTAATGAAAAACTGTTTTTT. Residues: CAWSPTDRFNEKLFF.

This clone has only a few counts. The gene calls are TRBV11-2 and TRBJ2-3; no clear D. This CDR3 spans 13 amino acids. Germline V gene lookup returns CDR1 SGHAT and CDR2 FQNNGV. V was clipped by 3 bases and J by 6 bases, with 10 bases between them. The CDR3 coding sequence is TGTGCCAGCAGCTTGCCAGGCCCGGATACGCAGTATTTT. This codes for CASSLPGPDTQYF.

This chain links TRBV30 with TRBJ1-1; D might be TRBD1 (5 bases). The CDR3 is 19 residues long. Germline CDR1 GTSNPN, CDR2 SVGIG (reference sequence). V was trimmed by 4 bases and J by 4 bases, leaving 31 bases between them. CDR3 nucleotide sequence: TGTGCCTGGACCAGAACGGGGCGGGGCTGGATAAGTAGGGGCACTGAAGCTTTCTTT. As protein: CAWTRTGRGWISRGTEAFF.

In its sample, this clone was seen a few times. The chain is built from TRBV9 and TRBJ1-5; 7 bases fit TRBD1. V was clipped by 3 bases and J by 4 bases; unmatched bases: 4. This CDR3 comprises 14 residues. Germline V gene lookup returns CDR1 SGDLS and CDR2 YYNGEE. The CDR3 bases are TGTGCCAGCAGCGCACAGGGGTCGAATCAGCCCCAGCATTTT. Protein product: CASSAQGSNQPQHF.

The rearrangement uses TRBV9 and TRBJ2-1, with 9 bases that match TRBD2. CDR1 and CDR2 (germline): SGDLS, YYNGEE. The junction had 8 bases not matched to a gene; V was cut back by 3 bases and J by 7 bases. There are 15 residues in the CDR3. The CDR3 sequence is CASSANSGSTNEQFF. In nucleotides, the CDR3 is TGTGCCAGCAGCGCGAATAGCGGGAGTACTAATGAGCAGTTCTTC.